This TCR beta chain is drawn from a study of monozygotic twins with inflammatory bowel disease. Per the germline V gene, CDR1 is LNHDA and CDR2 is SQIVND (reference sequence). The CDR3 runs to 13 residues. Study results and caveats: Repertoire similarity matched across concordant and discordant twins, perhaps owing to limited power. The analysis yielded no support for one strong signal or clonotype associated with IBD. Using the inverse Simpson index, IBD patients had lower TCRbeta diversity than healthy co-twins.

Note on this clonotype: Its antigen is as yet unknown.

cDNA synthesis was performed in eight separate reactions for each sample. TCRdb re-called the 5' RACE reads; every CDR3 protein appears as one record, without DNA. This sample's clone table lists under 350,000 distinct CDR3 sequences. The gene calls are TRBV19 and TRBJ1-5; TCRdb selects TRBD1, and the lack of DNA leaves this call unchecked. This sequence was found in a human donor with ulcerative colitis or Crohn's disease, or a healthy co-twin of an affected twin (not recorded which). The sequencing input was blood. Here the CDR3 reads CASRASGSWPQHF.